This T cell receptor beta chain is from a study of cytotoxic CD8 clonotypes in ibrutinib-treated CLL. This clone appeared a few times. Clones were read by immunoSEQ multiplex PCR, and TCRdb kept only the in-frame ones, dropping some. The sample lists roughly 150,000 clones; around 76% were seen once. Unmatched junction bases numbered 10, after V lost 5 bases and J lost 2 bases. The CDR3 spans 16 residues. The germline CDR1 and CDR2 sequences are SGHTA and FQGTGA. This TCR was recovered from a human donor with chronic lymphocytic leukemia. The chain is built from TRBV7-3 and TRBJ2-7; 9 nucleotides line up with TRBD2. The sample in question was PBMCs, obtained after 24 months of ibrutinib treatment. The CDR3 bases are TGTGCCAGCAGCCGCACCGGGACTAGCTCTGCCTACGAGCAGTACTTC. Translation: CASSRTGTSSAYEQYF.